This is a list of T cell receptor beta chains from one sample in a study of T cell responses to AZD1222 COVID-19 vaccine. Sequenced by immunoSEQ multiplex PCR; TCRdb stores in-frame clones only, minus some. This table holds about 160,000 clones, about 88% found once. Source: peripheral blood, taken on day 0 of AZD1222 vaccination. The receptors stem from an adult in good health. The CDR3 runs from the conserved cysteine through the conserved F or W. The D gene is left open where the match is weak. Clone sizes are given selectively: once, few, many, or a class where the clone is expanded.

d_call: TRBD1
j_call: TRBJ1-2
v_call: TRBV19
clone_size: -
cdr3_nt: TGTGCCAGTAGTAGGGACAGAAGGAACTATGGCTACACCTTC
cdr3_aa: CASSRDRRNYGYTF

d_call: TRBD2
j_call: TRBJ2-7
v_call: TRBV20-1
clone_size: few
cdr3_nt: TGCAGTGCTAGTAAGGCTAGCGGGGTCGCGTCCTACGAGCAGTACTTC
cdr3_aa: CSASKASGVASYEQYF

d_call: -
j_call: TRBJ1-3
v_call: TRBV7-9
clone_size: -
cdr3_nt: TGTGCCAGCAGCTACCCTCTGCAGGGAGGTGGAAACACCATATATTTT
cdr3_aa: CASSYPLQGGGNTIYF

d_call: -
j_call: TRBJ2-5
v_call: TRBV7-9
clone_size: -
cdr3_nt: TGTGCCAGCAGCTTAGTACAGCAAGAGACCCAGTACTTC
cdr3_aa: CASSLVQQETQYF

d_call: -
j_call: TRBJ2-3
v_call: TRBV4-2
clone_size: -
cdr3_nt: TGTGCCAGCAGCCAAGGAATCATGCCAGATACGCAGTATTTT
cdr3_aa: CASSQGIMPDTQYF

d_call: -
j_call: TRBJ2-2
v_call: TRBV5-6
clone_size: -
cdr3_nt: TGTGCCAGCAGCTTCTACGGGAGAAACACCGGGGAGCTGTTTTTT
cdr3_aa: CASSFYGRNTGELFF

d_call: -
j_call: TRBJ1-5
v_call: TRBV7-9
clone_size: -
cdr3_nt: TGTGCCAGCAGCTCCACATGGGGTGGGGAGCCCCAGCATTTT
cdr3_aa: CASSSTWGGEPQHF

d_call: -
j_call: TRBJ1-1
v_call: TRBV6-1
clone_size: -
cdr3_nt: TGTGCCAGCAGTGAATTAGGGTTTACTGAAGCTTTCTTT
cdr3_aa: CASSELGFTEAFF

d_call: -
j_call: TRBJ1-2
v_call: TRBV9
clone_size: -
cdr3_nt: TGTGCCAGCAGCGTAGGAGGGACGACGTGGGGCTACACCTTC
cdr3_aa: CASSVGGTTWGYTF

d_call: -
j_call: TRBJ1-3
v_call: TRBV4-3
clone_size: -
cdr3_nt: TGCGCCAGCAGCCTTGGACAGCGTGGAAACACCATATATTTT
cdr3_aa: CASSLGQRGNTIYF

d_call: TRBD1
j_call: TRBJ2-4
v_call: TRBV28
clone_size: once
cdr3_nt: TGTGCCAGCAGTTTAACTGGGACAGAACTAGCCAAAAACATTCAGTACTTC
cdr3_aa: CASSLTGTELAKNIQYF

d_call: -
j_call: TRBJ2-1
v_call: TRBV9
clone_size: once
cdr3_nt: TGTGCCAGCAGCGTAGGAGGGGGAGGCGAGCAGTTCTTC
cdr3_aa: CASSVGGGGEQFF

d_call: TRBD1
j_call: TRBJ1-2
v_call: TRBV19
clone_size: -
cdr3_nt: TGTGCCAGTAGTACAACGACAGGGGCACCCTATGGCTACACCTTC
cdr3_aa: CASSTTTGAPYGYTF

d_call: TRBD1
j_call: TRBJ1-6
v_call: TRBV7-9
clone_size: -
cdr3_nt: TGTGCCAGCAGCCCTGACAGGGGTTGGTCACCCCTCCACTTT
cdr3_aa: CASSPDRGWSPLHF

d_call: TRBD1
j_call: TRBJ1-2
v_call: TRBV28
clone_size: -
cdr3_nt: TGTGCCAGCAGTTTCCAGGGGGCTTCGTATGGCTACACCTTC
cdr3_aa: CASSFQGASYGYTF

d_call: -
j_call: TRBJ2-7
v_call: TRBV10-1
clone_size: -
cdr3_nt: TGCGCCAGCAGTGAAGGGTTAGGGATTGAGCAGTACTTC
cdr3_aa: CASSEGLGIEQYF

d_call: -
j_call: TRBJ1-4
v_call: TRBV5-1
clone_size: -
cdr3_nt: TGCGCCAGCAGCTTGGGGCAGCAGAGGGAAAAACTGTTTTTT
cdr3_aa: CASSLGQQREKLFF

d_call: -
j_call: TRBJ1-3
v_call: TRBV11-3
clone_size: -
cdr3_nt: TGTGCCAGCAGCTTAGACGGCCAGGGCTTCTCTGGAAACACCATATATTTT
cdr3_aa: CASSLDGQGFSGNTIYF

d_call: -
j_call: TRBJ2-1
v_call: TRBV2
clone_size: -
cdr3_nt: TGTGCCAGCAGTGTCGAGGGTAACTCCTACAATGAGCAGTTCTTC
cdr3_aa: CASSVEGNSYNEQFF

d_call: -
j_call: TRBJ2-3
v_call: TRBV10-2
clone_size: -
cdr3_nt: TGCGCCAGCAGCGACGTGAGACTCAACACAGATACGCAGTATTTT
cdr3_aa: CASSDVRLNTDTQYF

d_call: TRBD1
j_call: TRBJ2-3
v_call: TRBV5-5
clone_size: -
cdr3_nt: TGTGCCAGCAGCTGGGGACAGGGCACAGATACGCAGTATTTT
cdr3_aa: CASSWGQGTDTQYF

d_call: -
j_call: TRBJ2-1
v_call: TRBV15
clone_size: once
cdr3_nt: TGTGCCACCAGCAGAGCGAGTAGTGAGCAGTTCTTC
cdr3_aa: CATSRASSEQFF

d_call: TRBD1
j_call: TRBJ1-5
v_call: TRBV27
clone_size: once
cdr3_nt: TGTGCCAGCAGTCCCGGACAGGAGAGCAATCAGCCCCAGCATTTT
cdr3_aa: CASSPGQESNQPQHF

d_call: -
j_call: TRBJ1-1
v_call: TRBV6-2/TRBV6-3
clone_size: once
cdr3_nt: TGTGCCAGCAGTTACACCGACCTACCGGTGGGCACTGAAGCTTTCTTT
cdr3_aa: CASSYTDLPVGTEAFF

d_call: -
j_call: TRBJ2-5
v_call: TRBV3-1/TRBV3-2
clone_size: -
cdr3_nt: TGTGCCAGCAGCCTAGAGCGGAACGCATGGCAAGAGACCCAGTACTTC
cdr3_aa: CASSLERNAWQETQYF

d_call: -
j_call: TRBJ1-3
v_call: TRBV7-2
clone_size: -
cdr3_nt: TGTGCCAGCAGCTTAGGGATATCCGGAAACACCATATATTTT
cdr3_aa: CASSLGISGNTIYF

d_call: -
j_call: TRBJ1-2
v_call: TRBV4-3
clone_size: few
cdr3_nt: TGCGCCAGCAGCCAAGATCTTGGGGGCAACTATGGCTACACCTTC
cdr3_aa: CASSQDLGGNYGYTF

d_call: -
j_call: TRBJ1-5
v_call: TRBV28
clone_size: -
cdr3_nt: TGTGCCAGCAGTTTAATGCAGGGAAGGCAGCCCCAGCATTTT
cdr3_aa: CASSLMQGRQPQHF

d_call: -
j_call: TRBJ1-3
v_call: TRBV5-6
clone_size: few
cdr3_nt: TGTGCCAGCAGCTGGGGCTCTGGAAACACCATATATTTT
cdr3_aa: CASSWGSGNTIYF

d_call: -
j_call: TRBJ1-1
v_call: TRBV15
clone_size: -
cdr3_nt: TGTGCCACCAGCAGAGATGCGAACACTGAAGCTTTCTTT
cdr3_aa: CATSRDANTEAFF

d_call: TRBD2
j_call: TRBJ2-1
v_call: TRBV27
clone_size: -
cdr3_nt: TGTGCCAGCAGTTCCAAATGGGTAGCGGGTTACAATGAGCAGTTCTTC
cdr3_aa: CASSSKWVAGYNEQFF

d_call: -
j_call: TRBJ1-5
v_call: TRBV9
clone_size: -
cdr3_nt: TGTGCCAGCAGCGCGAGAGCAGGAATCGGGCCCCAGCATTTT
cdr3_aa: CASSARAGIGPQHF

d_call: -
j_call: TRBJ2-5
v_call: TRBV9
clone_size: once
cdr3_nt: TGTGCCAGCAGCGCTGGACAGCAAGAGACCCAGTACTTC
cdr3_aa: CASSAGQQETQYF

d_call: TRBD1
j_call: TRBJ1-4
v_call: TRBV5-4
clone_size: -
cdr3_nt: TGTGCCAGCAGCTTGGGGGGACCGGGACAGGGAGGTGAAAAACTGTTTTTT
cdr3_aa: CASSLGGPGQGGEKLFF

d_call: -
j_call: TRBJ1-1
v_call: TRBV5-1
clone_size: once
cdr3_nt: TGCGCCAGCAGCTCCCGGGACGGAAAGTCTGAAGCTTTCTTT
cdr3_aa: CASSSRDGKSEAFF

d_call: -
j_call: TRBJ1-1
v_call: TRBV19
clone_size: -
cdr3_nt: TGTGCCAGTAGTATCCAGGAGGGGATAAAAGCTTTCTTT
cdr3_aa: CASSIQEGIKAFF

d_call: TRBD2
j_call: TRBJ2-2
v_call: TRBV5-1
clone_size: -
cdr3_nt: TGCGCCAGCAGCAGGACTAGCGGTAACACCGGGGAGCTGTTTTTT
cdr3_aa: CASSRTSGNTGELFF

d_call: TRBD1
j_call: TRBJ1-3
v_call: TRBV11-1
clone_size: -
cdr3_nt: TGTGCCAGCAGCCGACAGGGGAACACCATATATTTT
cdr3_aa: CASSRQGNTIYF

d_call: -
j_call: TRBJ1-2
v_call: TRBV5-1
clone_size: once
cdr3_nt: TGCGCCAGCAGCGGTGGGACAATGGGATATGGCTACACCTTC
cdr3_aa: CASSGGTMGYGYTF

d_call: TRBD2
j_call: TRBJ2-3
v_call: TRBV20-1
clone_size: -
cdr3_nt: TGCAGTGCTAGTCTAGCGGGAGGAAGCACAGATACGCAGTATTTT
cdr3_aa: CSASLAGGSTDTQYF

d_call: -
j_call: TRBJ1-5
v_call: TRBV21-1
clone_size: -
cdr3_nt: TGTGCCAGCAGCCACTGCCCCGGGAGGAGCAATCAGCCCCAGCATTTT
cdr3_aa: CASSHCPGRSNQPQHF